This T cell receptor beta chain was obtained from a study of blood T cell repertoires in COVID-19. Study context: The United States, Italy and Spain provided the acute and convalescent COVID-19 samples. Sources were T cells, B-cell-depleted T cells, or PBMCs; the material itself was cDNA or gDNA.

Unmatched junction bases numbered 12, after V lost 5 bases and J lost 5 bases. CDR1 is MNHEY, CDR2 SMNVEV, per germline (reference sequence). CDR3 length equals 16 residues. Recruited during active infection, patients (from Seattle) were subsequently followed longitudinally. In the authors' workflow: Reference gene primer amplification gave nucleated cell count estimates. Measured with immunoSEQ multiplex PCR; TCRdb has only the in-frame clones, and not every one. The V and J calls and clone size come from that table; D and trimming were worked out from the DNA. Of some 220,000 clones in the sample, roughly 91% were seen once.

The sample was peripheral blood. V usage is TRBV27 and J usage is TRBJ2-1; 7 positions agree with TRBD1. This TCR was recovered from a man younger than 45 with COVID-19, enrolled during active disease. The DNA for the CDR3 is TGTGCCAGCAGTAGCCTTGGGACAGCTGGTGACAATGAGCAGTTCTTC. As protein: CASSSLGTAGDNEQFF.